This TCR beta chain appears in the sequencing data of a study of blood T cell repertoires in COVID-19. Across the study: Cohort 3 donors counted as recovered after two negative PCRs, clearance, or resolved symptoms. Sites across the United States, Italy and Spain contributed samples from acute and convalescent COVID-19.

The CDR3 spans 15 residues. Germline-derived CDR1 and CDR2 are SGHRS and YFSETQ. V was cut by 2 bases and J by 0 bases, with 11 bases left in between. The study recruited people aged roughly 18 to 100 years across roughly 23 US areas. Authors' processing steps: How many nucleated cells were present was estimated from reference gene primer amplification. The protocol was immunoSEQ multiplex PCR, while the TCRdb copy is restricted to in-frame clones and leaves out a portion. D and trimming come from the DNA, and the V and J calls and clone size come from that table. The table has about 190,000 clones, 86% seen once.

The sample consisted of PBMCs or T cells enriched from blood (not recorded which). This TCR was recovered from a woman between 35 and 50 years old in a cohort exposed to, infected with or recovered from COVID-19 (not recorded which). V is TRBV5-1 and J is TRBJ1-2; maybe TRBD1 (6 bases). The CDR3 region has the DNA TGCGCCAGCAGCTTAGGGACAAACTCTAACTATGGCTACACCTTC. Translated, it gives CASSLGTNSNYGYTF.